This T cell receptor beta chain was obtained from a study of PD-1 blockade in classical Hodgkin lymphoma (dated by TCRdb to the early 2020s). Concerning the study at large: Nivolumab dosing was 3 mg/kg intravenously every 2 weeks, continuing until either disease progression or unacceptable toxicity. A peripheral blood immune signature of response to PD-1 blockade in classical Hodgkin lymphoma was defined using TCR beta sequencing and CyTOF. General findings and caveats noted by the study authors: Baseline TCR diversity was reported as lower in newly diagnosed patients than in healthy donors, and lower still in relapsed/refractory patients. A significant rise by C4D1 was seen in CD4+ but not CD8+ TCR diversity (p=0.0027 vs p=0.16), with the rise being most apparent in complete responders (p=0.02). Patients starting nivolumab less than 1 year after ASCT had lower diversity and were excluded from later analyses to avoid confounding by immune reconstitution. Trial patients achieving complete response had baseline diversity similar to newly diagnosed patients, whereas partial responders and progressors had significantly lower diversity. The study was restricted to a single clinical trial cohort, and the causes of repertoire differences, possibly disease activity or prior therapy, were left undefined.

The time point label of this sample denotes: cycle 2 day 1 (C2D1) of nivolumab. All trial patients had relapsed after autologous stem cell transplantation, with cohorts A, B and C differing in prior brentuximab vedotin exposure. A total of more than 55 patients with relapsed/refractory classical Hodgkin lymphoma made up the trial cohort, and each patient's best overall response was complete response, partial response or progressive disease. Single-agent nivolumab was administered to trial patients in the multi-cohort phase II CheckMate 205 trial. Best overall response was determined by an independent review committee according to the 2007 International Working Group response criteria. Trial PBMCs were collected just before the start of nivolumab (C1D1) and during therapy at cycle 2 day 1 and cycle 4 day 1. Peripheral blood was collected in 8 mL Vacutainer Cell Preparation Tubes, from which PBMCs were isolated by centrifugation and then cryopreserved.

The Qiagen DNeasy kit was used to extract genomic DNA from unsorted PBMCs and from the negatively selected CD4+ and CD8+ fractions. Amplification of TCR beta CDR3 regions was done by immunoSEQ multiplex PCR with primers that anneal to V and J segments. A synthetic immune receptor repertoire was used to minimize amplification bias, and any residual bias was removed computationally once sequencing was done. In the authors' own workflow: Repertoire diversity was quantified as the Shannon entropy index using custom Python scripts. Unsorted, CD4+ and CD8+ repertoires were analyzed separately, except for combined analyses in which CD4+ and CD8+ sequences were merged in silico. A clone counted as expanded when the clone's frequency after treatment rose at least 2-fold relative to C1D1, and clones undetected at baseline were given a pseudocount of 0.5. Singleton clones were defined as clones with 0 or 1 copy at C1D1, and non-singleton clones were defined as clones with 2 or more copies. Clones expanded in unsorted samples were labelled as CD4+, CD8+ or unknown by matching protein sequences in sorted samples from the same patient. Wilcoxon tests on paired samples were used to test changes in diversity from C1D1 to C4D1. The table comes from immuneACCESS by way of TCRdb, which keeps in-frame sequences with V and J called. Part of the clones is missing from these tables; in studies checked, under half for an unresolved V gene and the rest for unknown reasons. That table furnishes V, J and clone size, whereas the DNA furnished D and trimming. This sample gives tens of thousands of clones in total; 89% of them show up just once. The ten largest clones take up approximately 11% of the sample.

About this clone: Its antigen is not yet known. Per-base qualities were not stored, and no clone one base away is much larger.

The CDR1 and CDR2 encoded by the germline V gene are SGHVS and FQNEAQ. The CDR3 runs 16 residues from the cysteine to the phenylalanine. Just the 48-base CDR3 DNA is kept, in frame starting at base 1. V is pared back by 1 base and J by 3 bases, with 13 bases lying between the germline termini. The chain couples TRBV7-8 to TRBJ1-5; the D gene is unclear. This clonotype was sampled from a human donor with classical Hodgkin lymphoma. The specimen was peripheral blood mononuclear cells (PBMCs), collected before the second cycle of nivolumab. The DNA reads as follows: TGTGCCAGCAGCTTAGGGTTGGTGGGGAACAATCAGCCCCAGCATTTT. Its protein is CASSLGLVGNNQPQHF.